This T cell receptor beta chain was documented in a study of blood T cell repertoires in COVID-19 (TCRdb year 2020). For context, the study as a whole: Samples covering the acute and convalescent phases of COVID-19 were provided by collaborators in the United States, Italy and Spain. The material from the prospective study consisted of cDNA or gDNA derived from T cells, B-cell-depleted T cells, or PBMCs. The dataset comprised deeply sampled blood TCRbeta repertoires from subjects exposed to, actively infected with, or recovered from COVID-19. A freely available public database, intended as a resource for researchers studying the immune response to SARS-CoV-2, is where the repertoires were released. Samples were obtained from the ongoing ImmuneRACE study (first 160 participants) and from 1,254 subjects provided by 6 global collaborators. Sample metadata almost always included a de-identified subject ID, COVID-19 status, age in years and sex. Where available, HLA class I and class II types were obtained from metadata supplied by the sample provider rather than from assay-based typing.

From its cysteine to its phenylalanine, the CDR3 spans 18 amino acids. Solely the CDR3 DNA is kept, with 54 bases framed from the first base. Trimming leaves V shorter by 2 bases and J shorter by 1 base, with the junction holding 8 bases beyond the gene matches. CDR1 and CDR2 are read off the germline V gene as MNHEY and SVGEGT. Broader findings and caveats from the paper: The amount of clinical and demographic metadata varied by source and participant and was provided uncurated.

TCRbeta CDR3 regions were amplified from genomic DNA by means of the immunoSEQ Assay, a bias-controlled multiplex PCR. Regarding the original processing steps: The number of nucleated cells in each sample was estimated by amplification of reference gene primers within the assay. To quantify the absolute abundance of each unique TCRbeta CDR3 rearrangement, sequence reads were collapsed and filtered. Productive Simpson clonality was computed per sample as the square root of Simpson's diversity index over productive rearrangements. The table was pulled from immuneACCESS by TCRdb, which kept in-frame rearrangements only. Such tables lose some clones; where checked, under half of the loss comes from unresolved V genes, and the rest has no known cause. V, J and clone size reflect that table, while D and trimming were determined from the DNA. The sample records 30,000 to 40,000 clones, nearly 95% of which are singletons. In total, the top ten clones hold 4% to 6.5% of the sample.

In the case of this clone: Its antigen remains undetermined. Per-base qualities were not stored, and no clone one base away is much larger.

Each collaborating institution followed its own protocols to collect whole blood in K2EDTA tubes. For TCRbeta analysis, collaborators shipped samples in one of three forms: frozen whole blood, isolated PBMCs, or DNA extracted from either of those sample types. The receptor was isolated from a human donor in a cohort sampled during active COVID-19. Sequencing was carried out using peripheral blood. The chain is assembled from TRBV6-2 or TRBV6-3 and TRBJ2-5, and TRBD2 aligns with 12 junction nucleotides. The CDR3 here reads CASSYHPGLAGPQETQYF. The DNA reads TGTGCCAGCAGTTACCACCCAGGACTAGCGGGACCCCAAGAGACCCAGTACTTC.